This record covers a single TCR beta chain. This CDR3 region has 14 residues. Trimming stripped 7 bases from V and 1 base from J, with 10 bases between. Germline lookup yields CDR1 MNHNY and CDR2 SVGAGI (reference sequence). The sample originates from a study of T cell responses to AZD1222 COVID-19 vaccine. Repertoires were generated with immunoSEQ multiplex PCR, while TCRdb's copy carries only in-frame clones and drops some. The repertoire consists of about 76,000 clones, with roughly 88% occurring once and the leading ten covering roughly a tenth. The sample in question was peripheral blood, obtained on day 0 of AZD1222 vaccination. V and J are TRBV6-6 and TRBJ2-2, with D possibly TRBD2 on 6 matching bases. The TCR was taken from an adult in good health. CDR3 bases: TGTGCCAGCATCCTGGGGGGGAACACCGGGGAGCTGTTTTTT. It is translated as CASILGGNTGELFF.